This is a list of T cell receptor beta chains from one sample in a study of cytomegalovirus exposure and HLA in healthy donors. Some clones are missing from TCRdb's copy, which holds only in-frame ones; the method was immunoSEQ multiplex PCR. The sample lists about 130,000 clones, just under 80% occurring once. The sequencing input was PBMCs. These receptors came from a man younger than 45 in good health and CMV-seronegative. Both conserved end residues are part of each CDR3. D genes are given only for firm matches. Not every row has a clone size; where given, it reads once, few, many or a size class.

j_gene	abundance	d_gene	v_gene	CDR3nt	CDR3aa
TRBJ1-1	-	-	TRBV10-3	TGTGCCATCAGTGGGACTCAAAGAGACACTGAAGCTTTCTTT	CAISGTQRDTEAFF
TRBJ2-2	-	-	TRBV28	TGTGCCAGCTGTCGCAGCACCGGGGAGCTGTTTTTT	CASCRSTGELFF
TRBJ2-7	-	-	TRBV15	TGTGCCACCAGCAGAGATCCGTCAGGGTTCGACGAGCAGTACTTC	CATSRDPSGFDEQYF
TRBJ1-2	-	TRBD1	TRBV28	TGTGCCAGCAGTTCCCGGGACAGGGTGTGGGGCTACACCTTC	CASSSRDRVWGYTF
TRBJ2-7	-	-	TRBV28	TGTGCCAGCAGTGCAGGCGCCCAAAAGCAGTACTTC	CASSAGAQKQYF
TRBJ2-5	-	TRBD2	TRBV28	TGTGCCAGCAGTGAGCGGGATCGGGAGACCCAGTACTTC	CASSERDRETQYF
TRBJ2-1	-	-	TRBV19	TGTGCCAGTAGTATGGAAGGGAGCTCCTACAATGAGCAGTTCTTC	CASSMEGSSYNEQFF
TRBJ1-5	-	TRBD1	TRBV5-4	TGTGCCAGCAGCATTGGGACAGATAGCAATCAGCCCCAGCATTTT	CASSIGTDSNQPQHF
TRBJ1-5	-	-	TRBV9	TGTGCCAGCAGCGTAGAATCTTGGGGCAGCGAAATTCGAAATAGCAATCAGCCCCAGCATTTT	CASSVESWGSEIRNSNQPQHF
TRBJ1-2	-	TRBD1	TRBV6-1	TGTGCCAGCACCCGCCAACAGGGGGCCTATGGCTACACCTTC	CASTRQQGAYGYTF
TRBJ1-5	-	TRBD1	TRBV28	TGTGCCAGCAGTTTCCCGGGACAGAATCAGCCCCAGCATTTT	CASSFPGQNQPQHF
TRBJ2-7	once	-	TRBV11-2	TGTGCCAGCAGCTTAGGGACTAACGGTCGGTACGAGCAGTACTTC	CASSLGTNGRYEQYF
TRBJ2-1	-	-	TRBV6-5	TGTGCCAGCACTCGACGGGGTCCTTCGGTCAATGAGCAGTTCTTC	CASTRRGPSVNEQFF
TRBJ2-1	once	-	TRBV7-9	TGTGCCAGCAGCCGTACCTACAATGAGCAGTTCTTC	CASSRTYNEQFF
TRBJ1-3	-	-	TRBV4-1	TGCGCCAGCAGCCAAGATGAGGGCTTTGGAAACACCATATATTTT	CASSQDEGFGNTIYF
TRBJ2-6	-	-	TRBV5-3	TGTGCCAGAAGCTTGGAGAACAGGGCTTACGGGGCCAACGTCCTGACTTTC	CARSLENRAYGANVLTF
TRBJ1-3	-	-	TRBV5-4	TGTGCCAGCAGCTTCACGGGGGGAACTGGAAACACCATATATTTT	CASSFTGGTGNTIYF
TRBJ2-7	once	-	TRBV6-5	TGTGCCAGCATTGCAAGGGGCTCCTACGAGCAGTACTTC	CASIARGSYEQYF
TRBJ1-1	-	TRBD1	TRBV4-3	TGCGCCAGCAGCCAGAACGACAGGGCGGACACTGAAGCTTTCTTT	CASSQNDRADTEAFF
TRBJ2-1	-	TRBD2	TRBV7-9	TGTGCCAGCAGCTTCCTAGCGGGAGCCTACAATGAGCAGTTCTTC	CASSFLAGAYNEQFF
TRBJ2-5	-	-	TRBV19	TGTGCCAGTAGTATCCTTAGAGGGTCCGAGACCCAGTACTTC	CASSILRGSETQYF
TRBJ1-2	-	TRBD1	TRBV9	TGTGCCAGCAGCTACGGGACAGGGGGCGGCATCGACTATGGCTACACCTTC	CASSYGTGGGIDYGYTF
TRBJ2-3	-	TRBD2	TRBV30	TGTGCCTGGAGTGGACTAGCGGGAGTAGATACGCAGTATTTT	CAWSGLAGVDTQYF
TRBJ1-1	-	-	TRBV5-1	TGCGCCAGCAGCTTACAGGGAATAAGGGTGAACACTGAAGCTTTCTTT	CASSLQGIRVNTEAFF
TRBJ2-4	-	-	TRBV6-1	TGTGCCAGCAGTGATCCCCCGACAGGAACACTAGCCAAAAACATTCAGTACTTC	CASSDPPTGTLAKNIQYF
TRBJ1-5	-	TRBD1	TRBV11-2	TGTGCCAGCAGCTTAGGCCCCGGGACAGGGGATCAGCCCCAGCATTTT	CASSLGPGTGDQPQHF
TRBJ2-3	-	TRBD1	TRBV11-2	TGTGCCAGCAGCTACGGCCGGGACAGAAGCACAGATACGCAGTATTTT	CASSYGRDRSTDTQYF
TRBJ1-1	-	-	TRBV29-1	TGCAGCGTGGTAGTGAACACTGAAGCTTTCTTT	CSVVVNTEAFF
TRBJ1-2	-	-	TRBV7-6	TGTGCCACCTCACCCCTCCAGGGCCTCCAGGGCTATGGCTACACCTTC	CATSPLQGLQGYGYTF
TRBJ1-6	-	-	TRBV27	TGTGCCAGCAGGGAGCGGGATTCACCCCTCCACTTT	CASRERDSPLHF
TRBJ1-1	-	-	TRBV5-5	TGTGCCAGCAGCTTGTTTGTTCGCGCTGAAGCTTTCTTT	CASSLFVRAEAFF
TRBJ2-1	-	TRBD2	TRBV7-2	TGTGCCAGCAGCCTCCCTTTTGGTAGCGGGAGTAACAATGAGCAGTTCTTC	CASSLPFGSGSNNEQFF
TRBJ1-1	-	-	TRBV11-2	TGTGCCAGCAGTCAACAGAACACTGAAGCTTTCTTT	CASSQQNTEAFF
TRBJ2-3	few	-	TRBV28	TGTGCCAGCAGTTCAGACTTTTACACAGATACGCAGTATTTT	CASSSDFYTDTQYF
TRBJ1-4	-	TRBD1	TRBV7-9	TGTGCCAGCAGCTGGGGACAGGGAAATGAAAAACTGTTTTTT	CASSWGQGNEKLFF
TRBJ2-2	-	TRBD1	TRBV5-4	TGTGCCAGCAGCCCCCGACAGGGCAGCACCGGGGAGCTGTTTTTT	CASSPRQGSTGELFF